This T cell receptor beta chain is from a study of Tregs in tolerant kidney transplant recipients. Points from the study as a whole: No direct test of biological reproducibility was done here.

This clone was observed a single time. The antigen is not known. Unstimulated regulatory T cells (CD4+CD25+CD127-), CD4+CD25- non-regulatory cells, CD4 and CD8 cells were FACS-sorted from thawed PBMCs. Trimming pared 1 base from V and 15 bases from J, leaving 16 bases between. The CDR3 consists of 13 residues. Germline loops: CDR1 LGHNA, CDR2 YNFKEQ. Only in-frame clones appear in the TCRdb table, and some are missing; sequencing was by immunoSEQ multiplex PCR. This table has some 110,000 clones, roughly nine tenths appearing once. Sequencing was carried out using CD4+ T cells from blood. V gene TRBV4-2 combines with J gene TRBJ2-4; possible D gene TRBD2, 5 bases. The TCR sequence derives from a human donor in good health. The DNA of the CDR3 is TGTGCCAGCAGCCAAGTTAGAGCTAGCAGATGGTACTTC. It translates to CASSQVRASRWYF.